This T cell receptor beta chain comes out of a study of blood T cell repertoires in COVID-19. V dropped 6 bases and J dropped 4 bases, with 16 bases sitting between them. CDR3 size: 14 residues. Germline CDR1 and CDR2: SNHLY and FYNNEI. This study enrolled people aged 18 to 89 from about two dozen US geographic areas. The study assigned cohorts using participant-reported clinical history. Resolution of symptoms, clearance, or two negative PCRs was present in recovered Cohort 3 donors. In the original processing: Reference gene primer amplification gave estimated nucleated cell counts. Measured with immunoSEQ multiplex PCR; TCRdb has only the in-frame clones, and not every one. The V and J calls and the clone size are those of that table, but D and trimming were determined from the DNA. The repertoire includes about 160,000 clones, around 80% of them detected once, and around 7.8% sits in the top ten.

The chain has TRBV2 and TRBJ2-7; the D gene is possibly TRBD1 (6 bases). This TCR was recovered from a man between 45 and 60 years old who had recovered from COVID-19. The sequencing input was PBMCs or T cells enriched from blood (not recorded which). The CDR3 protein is CASRAPGHLYEQYF. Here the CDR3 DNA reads TGTGCCAGCAGGGCCCCGGGACACCTATACGAGCAGTACTTC.